This TCR beta chain was captured by sequencing in a study of blood T cell repertoires in COVID-19. Study information: Acute-phase and convalescent COVID-19 samples originated in the United States, Italy and Spain.

The repertoire was sequenced with immunoSEQ multiplex PCR; TCRdb's copy has only in-frame clones and lacks some. The sample contains some 140,000 clones, more than 80% of which appear only once. The CDR3 spans 13 residues. Germline CDR1 SGHNT, CDR2 YYREEE (reference sequence). This TCR was recovered from a human donor in a cohort sampled during active COVID-19. This chain connects TRBV5-4 to TRBJ2-1, with 9 nucleotides matching TRBD1. The sample was peripheral blood. Written as DNA, the CDR3 is TGTGCGCGGGGGACAGGGATCGACAATGAGCAGTTCTTC. Amino acid sequence: CARGTGIDNEQFF.